Each of the 27 T cell receptor beta chains below was sequenced from the same sample in a study of T cells in Graves' hyperthyroidism and ophthalmopathy. Amplified TCR beta CDR3 regions derived from RNA transcripts. HTBI primers were employed in a first-round RT-PCR of the TCR CDR3. Using its own MiXCR run on the multiplex PCR reads, TCRdb lists one record per CDR3 protein. Of some 560,000 distinct CDR3 sequences listed, 13% to 15% are singletons. Sample: blood. Every receptor here comes from a woman in her thirties or forties with Graves' hyperthyroidism.

This clonotype was counted at least ten times. The V call is TRBV7-3, the J call TRBJ1-2; 8 bases are shared with TRBD1. V shed 5 bases, J shed 6 bases, and the junction held 5 bases outside the gene matches. CDR3 size: 13 residues. Germline values: CDR1 SGHTA, CDR2 FQGTGA. CDR3 region: CASSAQGAHGYTF. CDR3 bases: TGTGCCAGCAGCGCGCAGGGGGCGCATGGCTACACCTTC.

The chain recombines TRBV4-1 with TRBJ1-2; D might be TRBD1 (5 bases). Germline CDR1 is MGHRA and CDR2 is YSYEKL. V was pared by 1 base and J by 5 bases, with 14 bases between. The CDR3 sequence is 15 residues long. CDR3 nucleotides: TGCGCCAGCAGCCAAGTCGGGGCAAGGTGGTATGGCTACACCTTC. This codes for CASSQVGARWYGYTF.

A note on this clonotype: The conserved phenylalanine or tryptophan is not found at the CDR3 terminus, so this likely reflects a read error. The chain joins TRBV30 to TRBJ2-1, with unresolved D. CDR3 length: 16 amino acids. Germline-derived CDR1 and CDR2 are GTSNPN and SVGIG (reference sequence). The ends were cut back, 4 bases at V and 4 bases at J, with 20 bases in the middle. This CDR3 is CAWNSGAKLTYNEQFS. DNA of the CDR3: TGTGCCTGGAATTCCGGAGCGAAACTTACTTACAATGAGCAGTTCTCC.

In its sample, this clonotype was seen many times. The rearrangement links TRBV5-1 to TRBJ2-3; D call uncertain. Germline CDR1 SGHRS, CDR2 YFSETQ. The CDR3 totals 13 residues. Deletions cut 4 bases from V and 6 bases from J, with 12 bases between. CDR3 amino acids: CASSPGWFDTQYF. The CDR3 DNA sequence: TGCGCCAGCAGCCCCGGTTGGTTCGATACGCAGTATTTT.

Ten or more counts support this clonotype. The genes are TRBV28 and TRBJ2-1, with D perhaps matching TRBD2 (6 bases). CDR1 is MDHEN and CDR2 is SYDVKM in the germline V gene. This CDR3 is built from 16 residues. Trimming stripped 6 bases from V and 1 base from J, with 16 bases between. CDR3 nucleotide sequence: TGTGCCAGCAGCACGCGCCCCGGGGGTTCCTACAATGAGCAGTTCTTC. It specifies CASSTRPGGSYNEQFF.

This clonotype was detected many times. This chain links TRBV29-1 with TRBJ1-1; 8 nucleotides align to TRBD1. The CDR3 sequence is 12 residues long. Looked up from germline, CDR1 is SQVTM and CDR2 is ANQGSEA. V lost 7 bases, J lost 4 bases, and 5 bases stayed unmatched. CDR3 sequence (DNA): TGCAGCGCCCGACAGGGGAGCACTGAAGCTTTCTTT. It translates to CSARQGSTEAFF.

This clonotype was seen a handful of times. Relative to the germline gene, one junction end is altered; a read error may explain this. The V and J genes are TRBV18 and TRBJ1-2; TRBD1 aligns across 11 bases. The length of the CDR3 is 15 residues. The germline V gene encodes CDR1 KGHSH and CDR2 LQKENI. The CDR3 bases are TGTGCCGGCTCACCGGGACAGGGGGAATGGGACGGCTACACCTTC. Translated: CAGSPGQGEWDGYTF.

The V gene is TRBV10-3, the J gene TRBJ1-1; no clear D gene. The germline V gene has CDR1 ENHRY and CDR2 SYGVKD. The length of the CDR3 is 13 residues. Trimming cost V 0 bases and J 11 bases, with 13 bases left between them. The CDR3 loop reads CAISESFGFRAFF. The CDR3 DNA sequence: TGTGCCATCAGTGAGTCGTTTGGGTTTAGGGCTTTCTTT.

This clonotype was detected many times. V and J are TRBV5-1 and TRBJ2-3, with 8 positions matching TRBD2. The junction had 5 bases not matched to a gene; V was cut back by 5 bases and J by 6 bases. Germline V gene sequence: CDR1 SGHRS, CDR2 YFSETQ. This CDR3 region has 13 residues. The CDR3 region has the DNA TGCGCCAGCAGGACGACTAGCGTTGATACGCAGTATTTT. Translating gives CASRTTSVDTQYF.

This clonotype was seen repeatedly, ten times or more. The rearrangement joins TRBV20-1 to TRBJ1-3; D uncertain. The V and J ends lost 0 bases and 0 bases respectively, with 6 bases between them. Germline values: CDR1 DFQATT, CDR2 SNEGSKA (reference sequence). CDR3 length: 14 residues. The CDR3 DNA follows: TGCAGTGCTAGAGATAGATACTCTGGAAACACCATATATTTT. Translation: CSARDRYSGNTIYF.

In its sample, this clonotype was seen many times. V gene TRBV20-1 combines with J gene TRBJ2-7; the D is unclear. The V and J ends lost 0 bases and 4 bases respectively, with 10 bases between them. CDR1 DFQATT and CDR2 SNEGSKA come from the germline V gene (reference sequence). CDR3 length: 13 residues. The CDR3 DNA is TGCAGTGCTAGAGATACATGGTCTTACGAGCAGTACTTC. It encodes CSARDTWSYEQYF.

This clonotype showed up many times. V gene TRBV28 combines with J gene TRBJ2-1; D uncertain. The germline V gene encodes CDR1 MDHEN and CDR2 SYDVKM. The CDR3 runs to 12 residues. The V end lost 3 bases, the J end lost 15 bases, and 15 bases lay between the germline ends. CDR3 in DNA: TGTGCCAGCAGTTTGGGCAGATACTCCGTGTTCTTC. Translation gives CASSLGRYSVFF.

The chain recombines TRBV7-2 with TRBJ1-5; tentatively, D is TRBD1 (5 bases). There are 15 residues in the CDR3. From germline, CDR1 is SGHTA and CDR2 FQGNSA. The ends were cut back, 1 base at V and 3 bases at J, with 10 bases in the middle. CDR3 amino acids: CASSLVGDPNQPQHF. The CDR3 DNA sequence: TGTGCCAGCAGCTTAGTGGGGGATCCCAATCAGCCCCAGCATTTT. Using reference TRBV7-2 and TRBJ1-5 for the parts outside the CDR3, the full variable domain is GAGVSQSPSNKVTEKGKDVELRCDPISGHTALYWYRQSLGQGLEFLIYFQGNSAPDKSGLPSDRFSAERTGGSVSTLTIQRTQQEDSAVYLCASSLVGDPNQPQHFGDGTRLSIL.

This chain links TRBV19 with TRBJ2-3, with TRBD2 identical over 8 bases. Losses at the gene ends were 3 bases for V and 6 bases for J; bases not matched to a gene: 2. Germline V gene sequence: CDR1 LNHDA, CDR2 SQIVND (reference sequence). This CDR3 is built from 13 residues. The CDR3 here is CASSIQRGDTQYF. The DNA for the CDR3 is TGTGCCAGTAGTATTCAGCGGGGGGATACGCAGTATTTT.

This chain uses TRBV24-1 with TRBJ2-7, with 11 bases that match TRBD2. After removal of 7 bases from V and 2 bases from J, the junction contained 6 bases not matched to a gene. This CDR3 region has 15 residues. The germline gives CDR1 KGHDR, CDR2 SFDVKD. The CDR3 region is CATSPGLAATYEQYF. CDR3 DNA: TGTGCCACCAGCCCGGGACTAGCGGCCACCTACGAGCAGTACTTC.

The sample holds many counts of this clonotype. The rearrangement joins TRBV3-1 to TRBJ2-2, with TRBD2 as a possible D gene (5 bases). CDR1 and CDR2 from the germline V gene are LGHDT and YNNKEL (reference sequence). The germline V and J ends were trimmed by 4 bases and 5 bases, with 11 bases remaining between them. CDR3 length: 14 residues. In nucleotides, the CDR3 is TGTGCCAGCAGCCGCGGGTTGCAAACCGGGGAGCTGTTTTTT. Its protein product is CASSRGLQTGELFF.

This clonotype was seen at least ten times. This chain links TRBV20-1 with TRBJ2-3; 9 bases match TRBD2. Germline V gives CDR1 DFQATT, CDR2 SNEGSKA (reference sequence). This CDR3 region has 15 residues. Trimming took 3 bases from V and 4 from J; bases not matched to a gene: 8. As DNA, the CDR3 is TGCAGTGCTAGGGTAGCGGGAGAAAACGCAGATACGCAGTATTTT. As protein: CSARVAGENADTQYF.

In its sample, this clonotype was seen many times. V gene TRBV4-1 combines with J gene TRBJ1-3, with D perhaps matching TRBD1 (6 bases). V was cut by 1 base and J by 1 base, with 8 bases left in between. The germline V gene has CDR1 MGHRA and CDR2 YSYEKL. The length of the CDR3 is 15 residues. The CDR3 sequence is CASSQGQGSGNTIYF. CDR3 DNA: TGCGCCAGCAGCCAAGGGCAGGGGTCTGGAAACACCATATATTTT.

Remarks on this clonotype: This may come from a read error, since a much larger clone is one base off. This chain links TRBV5-1 with TRBJ2-7; 9 bases align to TRBD1. Germline trimming cut 4 bases from V and 0 bases from J; bases unmatched to any gene: 8. Germline assignment: CDR1 SGHRS and CDR2 YFSETQ. The CDR3 length is 16 residues. The chain's CDR3 is CASSRVPGQGSYEQYF. CDR3 nucleotides: TGCGCCAGCAGCAGGGTTCCGGGACAGGGCTCCTACGAGCAGTACTTC.

The sample holds many counts of this clonotype. The chain recombines TRBV7-2 with TRBJ1-5; possibly TRBD1 for D (5 bases). Trimming stripped 3 bases from V and 7 bases from J, with 16 bases between. The CDR3 consists of 15 residues. The germline gives CDR1 SGHTA, CDR2 FQGNSA. CDR3 nucleotides: TGTGCCAGCAGCTTCGGTACAGGATTTGGGCAGCCCCAGCATTTT. It translates to CASSFGTGFGQPQHF.

The chain carries TRBV19 and TRBJ1-5; D unresolved. There are 14 residues in the CDR3. Trimming cost V 4 bases and J 4 bases, with 11 bases left between them. The V gene's germline CDR1 is LNHDA and CDR2 SQIVND (reference sequence). The CDR3 reads CASSSWTGNQPQHF. As DNA, the CDR3 is TGTGCCAGTAGTAGCTGGACGGGGAATCAGCCCCAGCATTTT. The full variable domain, in which reference TRBV19 and TRBJ1-5 provide the parts outside the CDR3, is DGGITQSPKYLFRKEGQNVTLSCEQNLNHDAMYWYRQDPGQGLRLIYYSQIVNDFQKGDIAEGYSVSREKKESFPLTVTSAQKNPTAFYLCASSSWTGNQPQHFGDGTRLSIL.

Only a few counts were recorded for this clonotype. The chain uses TRBV5-1 and TRBJ1-2; 9 bases align to TRBD1. Germline CDR1 is SGHRS and CDR2 is YFSETQ. The CDR3 is 15 amino acids. The trim removed 5 bases at V and 3 bases at J, leaving 8 bases unmatched. The CDR3 loop is CASRIPQGADYGYTF. DNA for the CDR3: TGCGCCAGCAGAATCCCACAGGGGGCTGACTATGGCTACACCTTC. Drawing the rest from reference TRBV5-1 and TRBJ1-2, the complete variable domain is KAGVTQTPRYLIKTRGQQVTLSCSPISGHRSVSWYQQTPGQGLQFLFEYFSETQRNKGNFPGRFSGRQFSNSRSEMNVSTLELGDSALYLCASRIPQGADYGYTFGSGTRLTVV.

This chain uses TRBV7-9 with TRBJ1-3; D is unclear. Germline loops: CDR1 SEHNR, CDR2 FQNEAQ (reference sequence). The CDR3 has 18 residues. Between the trimmed V and J ends, which lost 6 bases and 0 bases, there was a span of 21 bases. Here the CDR3 reads CASRIVSRSESSGNTIYF. CDR3 bases: TGTGCCAGCAGGATCGTATCCCGGTCGGAGAGCTCTGGAAACACCATATATTTT.

This clonotype has at least ten counts. CDR3: CATNSGTGVSGYTF. The CDR3 DNA sequence: TGCGCCACTAACTCCGGGACAGGGGTTTCCGGCTACACCTTC. This chain links TRBV5-1 with TRBJ1-2, with 10 bases identical to TRBD1. This CDR3 spans 14 amino acids. The J segment lost 8 bases and the V segment lost 9 bases, leaving 13 bases of the junction unmatched. CDR1 and CDR2 from the germline V gene are SGHRS and YFSETQ.

A single count supports this clonotype. The gene calls are TRBV4-1 and TRBJ2-1; TRBD2 matches 15 bases. The CDR3 runs to 16 residues. V shed 4 bases, J shed 7 bases, and the junction held 5 bases outside the gene matches. The germline V gene encodes CDR1 MGHRA and CDR2 YSYEKL. CDR3 bases: TGCGCCAGCAGCCTCGCGGGGACTAGCGGGAGGAATGAGCAGTTCTTC. This translates into CASSLAGTSGRNEQFF.

This clonotype was counted many times. The chain joins TRBV4-1 to TRBJ2-7, with 7 bases that match TRBD1. Germline CDR1 is MGHRA and CDR2 is YSYEKL. V lost 3 bases and J lost 2; bases outside the gene matches: 10. CDR3 length equals 16 residues. The CDR3 is CASSHLGGRAPYEQYF. For the CDR3, the DNA is TGCGCCAGCAGCCACTTAGGGGGCAGGGCTCCCTACGAGCAGTACTTC.

This clonotype was found many times. The V call is TRBV5-1, the J call TRBJ1-4, with 7 bases lining up with TRBD1. The ends lost 3 bases at V and 0 bases at J; junction bases unmatched: 14. The length of the CDR3 is 19 residues. The germline gives CDR1 SGHRS, CDR2 YFSETQ. The CDR3: CASSYRPGTDTATNEKLFF. Written as DNA, the CDR3 is TGCGCCAGCAGCTACCGTCCCGGGACAGATACTGCAACTAATGAAAAACTGTTTTTT.